This TCR beta chain was documented in a study of cytomegalovirus exposure and HLA in healthy donors. This clone was observed a handful of times. V lost 10 bases, J lost 6 bases, and 13 bases lay in between. In germline, CDR1 is MNHEY, CDR2 SVGAGI. The CDR3 has 12 amino acids. The PCR used 60 Vbeta and 13 Jbeta primers. TCRdb's table, derived via immunoSEQ multiplex PCR, lists solely in-frame clones and lacks some. Here the sample spans about 140,000 clones, roughly four fifths being singletons. V gene TRBV6-5 combines with J gene TRBJ1-5, with a possible D match to TRBD1 (5 bases). The receptor was isolated from a woman between 35 and 50 years old in good health and CMV-seronegative. Input material: PBMCs. CDR3 nucleotide sequence: TGTGCCACCGGGCAGGGTAGTCAGCCCCAGCATTTT. Its protein product is CATGQGSQPQHF.